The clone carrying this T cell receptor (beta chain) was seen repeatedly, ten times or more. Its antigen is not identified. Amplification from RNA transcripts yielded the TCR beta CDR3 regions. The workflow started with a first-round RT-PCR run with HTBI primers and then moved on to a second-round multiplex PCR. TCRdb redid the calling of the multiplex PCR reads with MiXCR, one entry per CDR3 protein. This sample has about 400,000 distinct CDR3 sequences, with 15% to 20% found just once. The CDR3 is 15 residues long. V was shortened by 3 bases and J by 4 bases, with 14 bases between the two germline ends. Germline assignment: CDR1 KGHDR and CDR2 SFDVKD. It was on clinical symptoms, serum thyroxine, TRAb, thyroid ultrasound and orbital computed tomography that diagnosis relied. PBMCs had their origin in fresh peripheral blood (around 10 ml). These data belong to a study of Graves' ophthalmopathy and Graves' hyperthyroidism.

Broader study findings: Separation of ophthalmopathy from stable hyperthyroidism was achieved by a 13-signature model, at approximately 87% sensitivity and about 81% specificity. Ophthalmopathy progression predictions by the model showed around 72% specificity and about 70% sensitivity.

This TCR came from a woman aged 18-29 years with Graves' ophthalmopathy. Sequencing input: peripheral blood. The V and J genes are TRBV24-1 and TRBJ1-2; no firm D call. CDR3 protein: CATSDPEGGVYGYTF. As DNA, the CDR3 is TGTGCCACCAGTGATCCGGAGGGAGGCGTCTATGGCTACACCTTC.